This is a list of T cell receptor beta chains from one sample in a study of early T cells in non-severe SARS-CoV-2 infection. TCRdb processed the 5' RACE reads anew with MiXCR; each CDR3 protein has one entry. The table records about 61,000 distinct CDR3 sequences, about 10% of them present only once. Input material: whole blood. Every receptor here comes from an adult who was a healthcare worker with PCR-confirmed SARS-CoV-2 infection or an uninfected control (not recorded which). Each CDR3 is given with its conserved first and last residue. The D gene is left open where the match is weak. A clone size is listed for some rows: how often the clone was seen (once, few, many), or a class if it is expanded.

>.|many|TRBV7-2|TRBJ2-5
TGTGCCAGCAGCGTACTGAGGGGCGGCCAAGAGACCCAGTACTTC
CASSVLRGGQETQYF
>.|few|TRBV2|TRBJ1-5
TGTGCCAGCAGCCTACTTAGAGGGCTCGCTCAGCCCCAGCATTTT
CASSLLRGLAQPQHF
>.|many|TRBV7-9|TRBJ2-6
TGTGCCAGCAGCAAAGCTGGGGCCAACGTCCTGACTTTC
CASSKAGANVLTF
>.|.|TRBV12-3/TRBV12-4|TRBJ1-2
TGTGCCACCCCGGGCTGGGACGGCTTCTATGGCTACACCTTC
CATPGWDGFYGYTF
>TRBD1|.|TRBV6-2/TRBV6-3|TRBJ1-6
TGTGCCAGCAGCTACCCGGGCAGGGGGCTAAATTCACCCCTCCACTTT
CASSYPGRGLNSPLHF
>.|.|TRBV7-9|TRBJ2-3
TGTGCCAGCAGCGCGGACGGTTCCGGTACCCAGTATTTT
CASSADGSGTQYF
>.|.|TRBV27|TRBJ2-7
TGTGCCAGCAGTTTGGCCCCCGGACCCTACGAGCAGTACTTC
CASSLAPGPYEQYF
>.|many|TRBV7-8|TRBJ2-7
TGTGCCAGCAGCACTCGGACGGAAACCTACGAGCAGTACTTC
CASSTRTETYEQYF
>.|many|TRBV29-1|TRBJ2-7
TGCAGCGTTGAATCTCCCGGGAGCTCCTACGAGCAGTACTTC
CSVESPGSSYEQYF
>TRBD2|many|TRBV20-1|TRBJ2-7
TGCAGTGCTGAGAGCGGGGGGAGGTCCTACGAGCAGTACTTC
CSAESGGRSYEQYF
>.|many|TRBV7-2|TRBJ2-3
TGTGCCAGCAGCTTATTCTACCCTAGCACAGATACGCAGTATTTT
CASSLFYPSTDTQYF
>TRBD2|.|TRBV5-1|TRBJ2-3
TGCGCCAGCAGCTTCGGACTAGCGGGGGGGCTGGATACGCAGTATTTT
CASSFGLAGGLDTQYF
>.|few|TRBV12-3/TRBV12-4|TRBJ2-2
TGTGCCAGCAGTTTATTGGCAACCGGGGAGCTGTTTTTT
CASSLLATGELFF
>.|many|TRBV29-1|TRBJ2-7
TGCAGCGCACAGGGAGACGGCTACGAGCAGTACTTC
CSAQGDGYEQYF
>.|few|TRBV7-8|TRBJ1-4
TGTGCCAGCAGCTCGCAAGGCAGAAATGAAAAACTGTTTTTT
CASSSQGRNEKLFF
>.|many|TRBV7-2|TRBJ2-3
TGTGCCAGCAGCTTAGTGGCAGTCCCTACAGATACGCAGTATTTT
CASSLVAVPTDTQYF
>.|many|TRBV12-3/TRBV12-4|TRBJ2-6
TGTGCCAGCAGTTTACACCAGGCTGGGGCCAACGTCCTGACTTTC
CASSLHQAGANVLTF
>.|many|TRBV5-4|TRBJ1-1
TGTGCCAGCAGCAAGGACAGGAACACTGAAGCTTTCTTT
CASSKDRNTEAFF
>.|few|TRBV4-1|TRBJ2-6
TGCGCCAGCAGCCAAGGTTGGCAGGGATTGAAAGGGGCCAACGTCCTGACTTTC
CASSQGWQGLKGANVLTF
>.|many|TRBV5-1|TRBJ1-6
TGCGCCAGCAGCTCCATACAGGGTACGAAGACACCCCTCCACTTT
CASSSIQGTKTPLHF
>.|.|TRBV6-1|TRBJ2-5
TGTGCCAGCGACTCACAAGAGACCCAGTACTTC
CASDSQETQYF
>TRBD2|many|TRBV20-1|TRBJ2-3
TGCAGTGCTAGAGATCTAGCGCTAGCGGGGAGGGATACGCAGTATTTT
CSARDLALAGRDTQYF